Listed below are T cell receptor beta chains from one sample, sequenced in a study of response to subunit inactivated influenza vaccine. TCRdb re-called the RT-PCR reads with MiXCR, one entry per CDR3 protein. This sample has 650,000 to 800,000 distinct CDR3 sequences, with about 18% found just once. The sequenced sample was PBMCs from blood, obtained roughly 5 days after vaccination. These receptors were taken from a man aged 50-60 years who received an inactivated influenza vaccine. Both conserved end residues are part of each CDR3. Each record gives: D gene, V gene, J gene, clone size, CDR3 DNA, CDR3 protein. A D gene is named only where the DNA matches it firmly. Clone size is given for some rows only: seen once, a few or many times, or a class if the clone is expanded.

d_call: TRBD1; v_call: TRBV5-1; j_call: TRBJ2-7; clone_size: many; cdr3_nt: TGCGCCAGCACCGGGACAGTAGACTACGAGCAGTACTTC; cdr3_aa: CASTGTVDYEQYF
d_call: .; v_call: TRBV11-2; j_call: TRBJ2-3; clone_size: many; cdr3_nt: TGTGCCAGCAGCCTGGGTTGGACCGATACGCAGTATTTT; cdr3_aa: CASSLGWTDTQYF
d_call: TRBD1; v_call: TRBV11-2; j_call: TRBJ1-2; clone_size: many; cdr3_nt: TGTGCCAGCAGCCCGGACAGGGGTGGCGGCTACACCTTC; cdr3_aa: CASSPDRGGGYTF
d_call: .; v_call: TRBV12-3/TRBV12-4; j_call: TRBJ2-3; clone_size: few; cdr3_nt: TGTGCCAGCAGGACGGCAGCCAGCACAGATACGCAGTATTTT; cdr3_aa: CASRTAASTDTQYF
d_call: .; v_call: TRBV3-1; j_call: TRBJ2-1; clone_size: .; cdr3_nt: TGTGCCAGCAGCCAAGATACCGGGAGCGATGAGCAGTTCTTC; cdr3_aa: CASSQDTGSDEQFF
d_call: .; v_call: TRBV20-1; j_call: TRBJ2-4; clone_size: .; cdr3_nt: TGCAGTGCTATAGACGCGCTAGCGATAGCCAAAAACATTCAGTACTTC; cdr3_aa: CSAIDALAIAKNIQYF
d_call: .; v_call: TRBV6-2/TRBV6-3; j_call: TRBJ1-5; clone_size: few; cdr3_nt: TGTGCCAGCGCAGGGTACAGCAATCAGCCCCAGCATTTT; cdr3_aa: CASAGYSNQPQHF
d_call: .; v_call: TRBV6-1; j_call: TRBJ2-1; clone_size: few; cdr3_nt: TGTGCCAGCAGTCCCCGGGGTCCGTCCAATGAGCAGTTCTTC; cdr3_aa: CASSPRGPSNEQFF
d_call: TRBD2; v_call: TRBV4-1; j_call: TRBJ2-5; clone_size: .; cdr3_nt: TGCGCCAGCAGCCCCCCAGGGGGACCCACATGGACTAGCGGGAGTGTCGAGACCCAGTACTTC; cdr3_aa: CASSPPGGPTWTSGSVETQYF
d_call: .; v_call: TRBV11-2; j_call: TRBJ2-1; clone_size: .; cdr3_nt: TGTGCCAGCAGCTTAGGGAGGAGGGGATCCTACTACAATGAGCAGTTCTTC; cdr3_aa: CASSLGRRGSYYNEQFF
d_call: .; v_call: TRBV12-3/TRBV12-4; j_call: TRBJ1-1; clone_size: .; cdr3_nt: TGTGCCAGCAGACCAGGGGCCCACGCTGAAGCTTTCTTT; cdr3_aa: CASRPGAHAEAFF
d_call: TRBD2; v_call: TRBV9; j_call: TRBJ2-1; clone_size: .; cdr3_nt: TGTGCCAGCGCATGGGCGGGAGAGAACTACAATGAGCAGTTCTTC; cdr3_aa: CASAWAGENYNEQFF
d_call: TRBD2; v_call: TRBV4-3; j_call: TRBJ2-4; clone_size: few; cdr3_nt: TGCGCCAGCAGCCAAGATTGGGGGCTAGCGGGAGGGCCGGAAAACATTCAGTACTTC; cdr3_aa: CASSQDWGLAGGPENIQYF
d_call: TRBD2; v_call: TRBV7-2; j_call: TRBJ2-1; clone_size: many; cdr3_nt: TGTGCCAGCAGCCCTTCAGGTGGGCTAGCGGGGGAGGGGGAGCAGTTCTTC; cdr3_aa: CASSPSGGLAGEGEQFF
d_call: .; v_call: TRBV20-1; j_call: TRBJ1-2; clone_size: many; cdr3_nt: TGCAGTGCTAGGGAGGGGAATGGCTACACCTTC; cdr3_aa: CSAREGNGYTF
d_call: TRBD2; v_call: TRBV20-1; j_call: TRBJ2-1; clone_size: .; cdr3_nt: TGCAGTGCTACGACTAGCGGGAGAACCTACAATGAGCAGTTCTTC; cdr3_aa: CSATTSGRTYNEQFF
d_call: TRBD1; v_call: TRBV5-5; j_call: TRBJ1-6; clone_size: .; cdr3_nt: TGTGCCAGCAGCTGGGGACAGGGGCGTAATTCACCCCTCCACTTT; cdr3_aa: CASSWGQGRNSPLHF
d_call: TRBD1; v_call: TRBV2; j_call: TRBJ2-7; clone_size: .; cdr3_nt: TGTGCCAGCAGTGTGCCGACAGGGAGCTACGAGCAGTACTTC; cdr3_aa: CASSVPTGSYEQYF
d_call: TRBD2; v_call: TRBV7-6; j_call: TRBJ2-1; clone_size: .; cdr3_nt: TGTGCCAGCAGCCGAATTACTAGCGGGTACTACAATGAGCAGTTCTTC; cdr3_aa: CASSRITSGYYNEQFF
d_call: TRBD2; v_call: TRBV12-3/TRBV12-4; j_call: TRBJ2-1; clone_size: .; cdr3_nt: TGTGCCAGCAGTTTCACTAGCGGGAGGGCCACATACAATGAGCAGTTCTTC; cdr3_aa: CASSFTSGRATYNEQFF
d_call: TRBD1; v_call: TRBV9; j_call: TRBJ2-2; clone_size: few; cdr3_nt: TGTGCCAGCAGCGACGGACAGGGGGCCGGGAACACCGGGGAGCTGTTTTTT; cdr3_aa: CASSDGQGAGNTGELFF
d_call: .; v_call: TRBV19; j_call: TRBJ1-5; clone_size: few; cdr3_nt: TGTGCCAGTAGCCCACAGGTATGGCAGCCCCAGCATTTT; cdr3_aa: CASSPQVWQPQHF
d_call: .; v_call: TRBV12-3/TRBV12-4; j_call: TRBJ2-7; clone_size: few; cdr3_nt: TGTGCCAGCAGTTTGCGTAGCGGACCAAGCGAGCAGTACTTC; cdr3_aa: CASSLRSGPSEQYF
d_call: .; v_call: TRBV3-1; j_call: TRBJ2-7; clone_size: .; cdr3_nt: TGTGCCAGCAGCGCCCGGGACGGGCATACCTACGAGCAGTACTTC; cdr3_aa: CASSARDGHTYEQYF
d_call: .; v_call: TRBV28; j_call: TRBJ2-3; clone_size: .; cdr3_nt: TGTGCCACTGAAGGGGACAATCGTGTTACGCAGTATTTT; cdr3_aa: CATEGDNRVTQYF
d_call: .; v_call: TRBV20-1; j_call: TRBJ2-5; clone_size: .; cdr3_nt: TGCAGTGCCACACCACCGGACAGAGGTCAAGAGACCCAGTACTTC; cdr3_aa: CSATPPDRGQETQYF
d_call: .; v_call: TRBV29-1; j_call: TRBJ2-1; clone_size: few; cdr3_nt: TGCAGCGTGAGAAGGCGGGGAGATGATGAGCAGTTCTTC; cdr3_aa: CSVRRRGDDEQFF
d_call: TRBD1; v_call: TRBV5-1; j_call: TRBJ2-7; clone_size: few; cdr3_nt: TGCGCCAGCAGCTCGCAGGACAGGGGGGTTGAGCAGTACTTC; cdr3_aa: CASSSQDRGVEQYF
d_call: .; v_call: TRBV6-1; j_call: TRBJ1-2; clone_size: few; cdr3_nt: TGTGCCAGCAGTGAAGATCAAGGCTACACCTTC; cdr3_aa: CASSEDQGYTF
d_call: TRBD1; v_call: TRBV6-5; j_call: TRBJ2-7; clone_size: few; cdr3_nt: TGTGCCAGCAGTTCCACCGGGACAGGGTTCTACGAGCAGTACTTC; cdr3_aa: CASSSTGTGFYEQYF
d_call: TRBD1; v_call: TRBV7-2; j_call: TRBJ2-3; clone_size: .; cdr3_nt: TGTGCCAGCAGCTCCCGGACAGGGGGCAGAGATACGCAGTATTTT; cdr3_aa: CASSSRTGGRDTQYF
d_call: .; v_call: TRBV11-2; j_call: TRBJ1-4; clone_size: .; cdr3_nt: TGTGCCAGCAGCCCGGGACCGAAAGGCGGAAAACTGTTTTTT; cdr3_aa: CASSPGPKGGKLFF
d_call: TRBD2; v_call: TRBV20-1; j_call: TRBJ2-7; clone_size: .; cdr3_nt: TGCAGTGCTAGTGGGAACGGGCGGGGGAGCTCCTACGAGCAGTACTTC; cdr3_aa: CSASGNGRGSSYEQYF
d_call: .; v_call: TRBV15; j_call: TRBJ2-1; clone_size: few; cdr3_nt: TGTGCCACCAGCAGAGATCACAATGAGCAGTTCTTC; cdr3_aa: CATSRDHNEQFF
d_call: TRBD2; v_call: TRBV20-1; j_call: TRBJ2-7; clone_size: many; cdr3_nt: TGCAGTGCTAGAGATATGACCGGGAGGGCCTTCAGGAGTGGCGAGCAGTACTTC; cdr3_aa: CSARDMTGRAFRSGEQYF
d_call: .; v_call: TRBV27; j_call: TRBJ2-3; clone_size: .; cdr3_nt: TGTGCCAGCAGTTTTGAGGGTGAGGGTAGCACAGATACGCAGTATTTT; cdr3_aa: CASSFEGEGSTDTQYF
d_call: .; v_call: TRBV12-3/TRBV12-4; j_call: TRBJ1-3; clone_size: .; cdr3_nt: TGTGCCAGCAGTTTAGTAGCGGCTGGAAACACCATATATTTT; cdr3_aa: CASSLVAAGNTIYF
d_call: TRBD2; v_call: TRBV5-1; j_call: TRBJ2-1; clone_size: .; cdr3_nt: TGCGCCAGCAGCTCGGGACTAGCGGTAGTGTTCTACAATGAGCAGTTCTTC; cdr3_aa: CASSSGLAVVFYNEQFF
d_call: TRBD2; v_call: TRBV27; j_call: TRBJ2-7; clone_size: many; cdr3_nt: TGTGCCAGCAGCCCATCAATAACTAGCGGGAGGGCCTACGAGCAGTACTTC; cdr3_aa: CASSPSITSGRAYEQYF
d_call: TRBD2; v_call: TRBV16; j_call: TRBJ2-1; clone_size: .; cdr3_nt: TGTGCCAGCAGCCAATTCTCTAGCGGGAGAAGGGTCTTC; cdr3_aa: CASSQFSSGRRVF
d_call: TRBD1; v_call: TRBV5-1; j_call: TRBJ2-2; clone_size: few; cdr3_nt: TGCGCCAGCAGCTCGGGACAGACCGGGGAGCTGTTTTTT; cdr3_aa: CASSSGQTGELFF